The sequence of this TCR beta chain was determined in a study of shared clonotypes between healthy human individuals. Profiling relied on immunoSEQ multiplex PCR, and the TCRdb table lists in-frame clones only, not all of them. Seen here are about 510,000 clones, more than 65% observed once, and the top ten hold roughly 13%. The source material was PBMCs. This TCR came from a woman aged 40 to 49 in good health. Some clones in this sample may be carry-over from other donors' samples.

CDR3 in amino acids: CASSPSLQETQYF. The CDR3 DNA sequence: TGTGCCAGCAGCCCGAGCCTCCAAGAGACCCAGTACTTC. The chain links TRBV11-2 to TRBJ2-5; no firm D call. V was shortened by 5 bases and J by 1 base, with 8 bases between the two germline ends. The CDR3 totals 13 residues. Germline CDR1 and CDR2: SGHAT and FQNNGV.